Given below is one TCR beta chain in context. Antigen specificity is unknown. Patients with chemo-refractory metastatic non-small-cell lung cancer received focal radiation plus CTLA-4 blockade with ipilimumab. Germline values: CDR1 SGHDN, CDR2 FVKESK. The junction had 9 bases not matched to a gene; V was cut back by 1 base and J by 0 bases. The CDR3 loop spans 18 amino acids. The sample comes from a study of radiotherapy plus CTLA-4 blockade in lung cancer. Across the whole study: For 15% to 20% of patients, objective responses occurred, and about 30% had disease control.

Findings and caveats of the study: Peripheral blood showed expansion of tumor-derived TCR clones after radiotherapy and ipilimumab.

Here immunoSEQ multiplex PCR was the method, and the copy in TCRdb shows in-frame clones only, minus some. The data hold about 95,000 clones, with 83% observed a single time. The chain has TRBV14 and TRBJ2-7, with 10 bases aligning to TRBD1. This clonotype originated in a human donor with non-small cell lung cancer who had stable disease on radiotherapy plus ipilimumab. The sample in question was peripheral blood, obtained from a patient treated with radiotherapy plus ipilimumab. Here the CDR3 reads CASSQASPRTGGSYEQYF. The CDR3 DNA reads TGTGCCAGCAGCCAAGCTAGTCCCAGGACAGGGGGCTCCTACGAGCAGTACTTC.